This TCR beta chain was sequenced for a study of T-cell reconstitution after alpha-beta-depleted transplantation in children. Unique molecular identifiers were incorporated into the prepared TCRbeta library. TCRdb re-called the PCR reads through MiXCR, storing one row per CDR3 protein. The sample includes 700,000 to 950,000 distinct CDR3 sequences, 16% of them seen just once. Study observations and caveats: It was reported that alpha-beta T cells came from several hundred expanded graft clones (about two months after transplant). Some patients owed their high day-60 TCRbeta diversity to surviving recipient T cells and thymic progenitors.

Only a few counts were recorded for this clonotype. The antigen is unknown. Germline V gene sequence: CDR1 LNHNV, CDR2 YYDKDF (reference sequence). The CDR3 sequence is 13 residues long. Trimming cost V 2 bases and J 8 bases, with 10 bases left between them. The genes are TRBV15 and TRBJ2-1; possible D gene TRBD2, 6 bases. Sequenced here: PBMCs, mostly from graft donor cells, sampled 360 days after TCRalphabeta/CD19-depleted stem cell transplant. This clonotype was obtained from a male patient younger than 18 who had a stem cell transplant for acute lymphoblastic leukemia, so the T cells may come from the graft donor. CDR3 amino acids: CATSRTTRYEQFF. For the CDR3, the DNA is TGTGCCACCAGCAGAACGACTAGATATGAGCAGTTCTTC.